Shown below are 5 T cell receptor beta chains from a single sample sequenced in a study of blood T cell repertoires in COVID-19 (dated by TCRdb to the early 2020s). The method behind the library was the immunoSEQ multiplex PCR assay. Here the immuneACCESS table is served through TCRdb, limited to in-frame sequences with V and J called. Missing clones are a known gap in these copies; in checked studies unresolved V genes cover under half, and the rest lacks a known reason. The sample yields fewer than 150,000 clones; approximately 80% were counted once. The biggest ten clones account for about a tenth of the sample. Sequencing was done on a sample of peripheral blood. The receptor source for this set is a man aged 55 to 70 who had recovered from COVID-19.

This clone was seen only a few times. This sequence joins TRBV2 and TRBJ2-5; 11 bases map to TRBD2. Losses at the gene ends were 6 bases for V and 1 base for J; bases not matched to a gene: 4. This CDR3 is built from 15 residues. Germline V lookup: CDR1 SNHLY, CDR2 FYNNEI. CDR3 sequence reads: CASSRLAGLQETQYF. CDR3 nucleotide sequence: TGTGCCAGCAGCAGACTAGCGGGGCTCCAAGAGACCCAGTACTTC. The full variable domain, completed using reference TRBV2 and TRBJ2-5, is EPEVTQTPSHQVTQMGQEVILRCVPISNHLYFYWYRQILGQKVEFLVSFYNNEISEKSEIFDDQFSVERPDGSNFTLKIRSTKLEDSAMYFCASSRLAGLQETQYFGPGTRLLVL.

This clone was observed a handful of times. V usage is TRBV5-6 and J usage is TRBJ1-2; the D gene is possibly TRBD1 (5 bases). The CDR3 covers 13 residues. Trimming took 0 bases from V and 8 from J, leaving 11 bases between them. Germline CDR1 SGHDT, CDR2 YYEEEE. Here the CDR3 reads CASSLATARGYTF. CDR3 nucleotides: TGTGCCAGCAGCTTGGCGACAGCTAGGGGCTACACCTTC. The entire variable domain, with the rest obtained from reference TRBV5-6 and TRBJ1-2, is as follows: DAGVTQSPTHLIKTRGQQVTLRCSPKSGHDTVSWYQQALGQGPQFIFQYYEEEERQRGNFPDRFSGHQFPNYSSELNVNALLLGDSALYLCASSLATARGYTFGSGTRLTVV.

The V call is TRBV6-6, the J call TRBJ2-1; 8 bases match TRBD2. CDR1 is MNHNY, CDR2 SVGAGI, per germline (reference sequence). This CDR3 spans 13 amino acids. With 11 bases clipped from V and 0 bases from J, the junction kept 3 bases outside the gene matches. The CDR3 region is CASGGSSYNEQFF. The CDR3 bases are TGTGCCTCGGGGGGGAGCTCCTACAATGAGCAGTTCTTC.

V usage is TRBV4-2 and J usage is TRBJ2-1; 11 nucleotides agree with TRBD2. Losses at the gene ends were 2 bases for V and 5 bases for J; bases not matched to a gene: 5. Germline CDR1 is LGHNA and CDR2 is YNFKEQ. CDR3 size: 16 residues. CDR3 loop: CASSQPGLAEHNEQFF. CDR3 nucleotide sequence: TGTGCCAGCAGCCAACCGGGACTAGCGGAACACAATGAGCAGTTCTTC.

The V and J genes are TRBV4-3 and TRBJ1-6, with TRBD1 identical over 9 bases. CDR3 length equals 15 residues. Germline loops: CDR1 LGHNA, CDR2 YSLEER. The J segment lost 11 bases and the V segment lost 2 bases, leaving 7 bases of the junction unmatched. The CDR3 region is CASSQSATGGTPLHF. The CDR3 DNA follows: TGCGCCAGCAGCCAAAGTGCGACAGGGGGAACACCCCTCCACTTT.